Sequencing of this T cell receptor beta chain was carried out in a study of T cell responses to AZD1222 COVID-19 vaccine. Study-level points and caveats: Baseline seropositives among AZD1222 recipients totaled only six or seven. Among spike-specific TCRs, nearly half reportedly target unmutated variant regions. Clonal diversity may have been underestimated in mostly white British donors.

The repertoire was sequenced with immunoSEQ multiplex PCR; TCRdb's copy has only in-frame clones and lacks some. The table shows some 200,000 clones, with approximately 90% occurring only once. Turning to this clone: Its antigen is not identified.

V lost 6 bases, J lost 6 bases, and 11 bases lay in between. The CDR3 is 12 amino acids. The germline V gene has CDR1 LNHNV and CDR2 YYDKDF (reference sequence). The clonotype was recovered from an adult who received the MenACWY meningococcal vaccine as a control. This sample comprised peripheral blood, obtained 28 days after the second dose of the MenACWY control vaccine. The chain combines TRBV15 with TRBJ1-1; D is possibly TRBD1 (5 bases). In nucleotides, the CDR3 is TGTGCCACCAGGGGGGGATACGCTGAAGCTTTCTTT. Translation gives CATRGGYAEAFF. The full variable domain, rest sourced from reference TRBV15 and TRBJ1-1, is DAMVIQNPRYQVTQFGKPVTLSCSQTLNHNVMYWYQQKSSQAPKLLFHYYDKDFNNEADTPDNFQSRRPNTSFCFLDIRSPGLGDTAMYLCATRGGYAEAFFGQGTRLTVV.